The rows below give T cell receptor beta chains drawn from one sample of a study of T-cell reconstitution after alpha-beta-depleted transplantation in children. Via MiXCR, TCRdb re-called the PCR reads, giving one row per CDR3 protein. The sample carries fewer than 700,000 distinct CDR3 sequences, 10% to 15% recorded once. Sequenced here: PBMCs, mostly from graft donor cells, sampled 360 days after TCRalphabeta/CD19-depleted stem cell transplant. These receptors came from a male patient between 10 and 17 years old who had a stem cell transplant for acute myeloid leukemia, so the T cells may come from the graft donor. The CDR3 runs from the conserved cysteine through the conserved F or W. A D gene is named only where the DNA matches it firmly. Only part of the rows carry a size: once, few, many, or a class if the clone is expanded.

size,D,V,J,CDR3,DNA
-,-,TRBV15,TRBJ2-5,CATSIRLGAQETQYF,TGTGCCACCAGCATCCGACTGGGGGCGCAGGAGACCCAGTACTTC
many,TRBD2,TRBV5-1,TRBJ2-1,CASSLPGGNEQFF,TGTGCCAGCAGTTTACCGGGGGGCAATGAGCAGTTCTTC
-,TRBD1,TRBV28,TRBJ2-7,CASSLSGTGGHEQYF,TGTGCCAGCAGTTTATCCGGGACAGGGGGCCACGAGCAGTACTTC
-,TRBD1,TRBV28,TRBJ2-7,CASSLGPGLKGDSTGSYEQYF,TGTGCCAGCAGTTTAGGGCCCGGACTTAAAGGGGACAGTACCGGGTCCTACGAGCAGTACTTC
few,TRBD1,TRBV12-3/TRBV12-4,TRBJ1-1,CASSSPPTGPNTEAFF,TGTGCCAGCAGTTCCCCACCGACAGGGCCCAACACTGAAGCTTTCTTT
few,-,TRBV14,TRBJ1-2,CASSQNSGRNYGYTF,TGTGCCAGCAGCCAAAACTCGGGGCGGAACTATGGCTACACCTTC
few,-,TRBV10-3,TRBJ1-5,CAISLAGVGQPQHF,TGTGCCATCAGTCTCGCGGGGGTGGGTCAGCCCCAGCATTTT
-,TRBD2,TRBV14,TRBJ2-1,CASSPLPGGSSYNEQFF,TGTGCCAGCAGCCCCCTCCCGGGCGGGAGTTCCTACAATGAGCAGTTCTTC
few,-,TRBV12-3/TRBV12-4,TRBJ1-1,CASSRTVWNTEAFF,TGTGCCAGCAGTCGGACAGTATGGAACACTGAAGCTTTCTTT
few,-,TRBV25-1,TRBJ2-7,CASSELGNNEQYF,TGTGCCAGCAGTGAACTGGGGAACAACGAGCAGTACTTC
few,-,TRBV24-1,TRBJ2-3,CATSDAGTGVDTQYF,TGTGCCACCAGTGATGCCGGGACTGGGGTGGATACGCAGTATTTT
-,TRBD2,TRBV12-3/TRBV12-4,TRBJ2-7,CASGTSGRYEQYF,TGTGCCAGCGGGACTAGCGGACGATACGAGCAGTACTTC
-,-,TRBV18,TRBJ1-1,CASSRSSISGAEAFF,TGTGCCAGCTCACGAAGTTCTATTAGTGGTGCTGAAGCTTTCTTT
few,-,TRBV27,TRBJ2-1,CASSFEGSGYNEQFF,TGTGCCAGCAGTTTTGAGGGAAGTGGATACAATGAGCAGTTCTTC
few,-,TRBV15,TRBJ2-4,CATSRDVARGTSIQYF,TGTGCCACCAGCAGAGATGTAGCCAGAGGGACGAGCATTCAGTACTTC
-,TRBD2,TRBV30,TRBJ2-7,CAWSVLAGALGEQYF,TGTGCCTGGAGTGTACTGGCGGGAGCTCTTGGCGAGCAGTACTTC
many,-,TRBV7-8,TRBJ1-1,CASRTLIGMNTEAFF,TGTGCCAGCAGGACGCTGATAGGGATGAACACTGAAGCTTTCTTT
few,-,TRBV3-1,TRBJ2-1,CASSHFQRDWAYNEQFF,TGTGCCAGCAGCCATTTTCAACGGGACTGGGCCTACAATGAGCAGTTCTTC
-,TRBD2,TRBV5-1,TRBJ2-1,CASSYWGGLAGNEQFF,TGCGCCAGCAGCTATTGGGGGGGACTAGCGGGAAATGAGCAGTTCTTC
few,TRBD2,TRBV20-1,TRBJ2-3,CNGLAGGDTQYF,TGCAACGGACTAGCGGGAGGGGATACGCAGTATTTT
-,TRBD2,TRBV10-3,TRBJ2-2,CAIRLAGPSGPGELFF,TGTGCCATCAGGCTAGCGGGACCGTCGGGGCCCGGGGAGCTGTTTTTT
many,-,TRBV10-3,TRBJ2-5,CAISGTEETQYF,TGTGCCATCAGTGGGACCGAAGAGACCCAGTACTTC